This is a list of T cell receptor beta chains from one sample in a study of cytomegalovirus exposure and HLA in healthy donors. Assay used: immunoSEQ multiplex PCR; TCRdb lists only in-frame clones, some missing. The table lists some 120,000 clones, 65% to 85% of them singletons. Sequencing was carried out using PBMCs. The receptor set was obtained from a woman in her thirties or forties in good health and CMV-seropositive. The CDR3 runs from the conserved cysteine through the conserved F or W. D genes are given only for firm matches. Expanded clones are given a class, and other clones once, few, many or no size at all.

V gene	J gene	clone size	D gene	CDR3 DNA	CDR3 protein
TRBV5-1	TRBJ2-7	.	.	TGCGCCAGCAGAACGCGGGTGGAGGACAGTCGATACGAGCAGTACTTC	CASRTRVEDSRYEQYF
TRBV7-8	TRBJ2-3	.	.	TGTGCCAGCACCCCATGGGGGCTAGCTAGTAGTAAGGGTACGCAGTATTTT	CASTPWGLASSKGTQYF
TRBV30	TRBJ2-1	.	TRBD2	TGTGCCTGGAGAAGGATGGGAGGGCGGAATGAGCAGTTCTTC	CAWRRMGGRNEQFF
TRBV7-2	TRBJ2-7	.	TRBD1	TGTGCCAGCAGCTTAGCCGGACAGGGGACCTACGAGCAGTACTTC	CASSLAGQGTYEQYF
TRBV14	TRBJ2-2	.	.	TGTGCCAGCAGCCAAGTTAGGGGGTTTAACACCGGGGAGCTGTTTTTT	CASSQVRGFNTGELFF
TRBV5-6	TRBJ1-1	.	.	TGTGCCAGCAGCCACGACCGGGGGGAAACTTTCTTT	CASSHDRGETFF
TRBV4-3	TRBJ1-2	.	.	TGCGCCAGCAGCCAAACACAAACAGGGGGCTACACCTTC	CASSQTQTGGYTF
TRBV7-9	TRBJ2-1	.	.	TGTGCCAGCAGTTTAACCGGGTCCTTAGGGGTTCACAATGAGCAGTTCTTC	CASSLTGSLGVHNEQFF
TRBV19	TRBJ1-4	.	.	TGTGCCAGTAGTATAGTTCGGGGTATGCGAGAAAAACTGTTTTTT	CASSIVRGMREKLFF
TRBV29-1	TRBJ1-1	.	.	TGCAGCGCGCGGGTTTTCACTGAAGCTTTCTTT	CSARVFTEAFF
TRBV6-5	TRBJ1-4	few	.	TGTGCCAGCAGTTACTCCGGGACAAGAAATGAAAAACTGTTTTTT	CASSYSGTRNEKLFF
TRBV28	TRBJ2-7	.	.	TGTGCCAGCACCCTCCCCGCGGAGGGCGAGCAGTACTTC	CASTLPAEGEQYF
TRBV5-4	TRBJ1-2	.	.	TGTGCCAGCAGTCTCGACAGTAACTATGGCTACACCTTC	CASSLDSNYGYTF
TRBV7-6	TRBJ2-5	.	.	TGTGCCAGCAGCTTAGCTGTTGCCCAGGGTTCCCAAGAGACCCAGTACTTC	CASSLAVAQGSQETQYF
TRBV5-1	TRBJ1-1	.	.	TGCGCCAGCAGCTTGGGTTTCGGGATGAACACTGAAGCTTTCTTT	CASSLGFGMNTEAFF
TRBV5-6	TRBJ2-5	.	TRBD2	TGTGCCAGCAGCTTGAGCGGGCTAGCGGAGCAAGAGACCCAGTACTTC	CASSLSGLAEQETQYF
TRBV27	TRBJ2-7	.	TRBD2	TGTGCCAGCAGAGACCATAGCGGGAGCTCCTACGAGCAGTACTTC	CASRDHSGSSYEQYF
TRBV5-1	TRBJ1-4	.	TRBD1	TGCGCCAGCAGCCTCCAGGGGGCTCGGGAAAAACTGTTTTTT	CASSLQGAREKLFF
TRBV11-1	TRBJ2-7	.	.	TGTGCCAGCAGCTTCGCGACAAGCCTCTCCTACGAGCAGTACTTC	CASSFATSLSYEQYF
TRBV30	TRBJ1-5	.	.	TGTGCCTGGAGCGTAGGACATCCCAATCAGCCCCAGCATTTT	CAWSVGHPNQPQHF
TRBV5-4	TRBJ2-3	.	TRBD2	TGTGCCAGCAGCTGGGGACTAGCGGGGAACCCAGATACGCAGTATTTT	CASSWGLAGNPDTQYF
TRBV28	TRBJ2-1	.	.	TGTGCCAGCACTCTTCCCAGCGGGCAATTACAATCTAATGAGCAGTTCTTC	CASTLPSGQLQSNEQFF
TRBV27	TRBJ2-7	.	.	TGTGCCAGCAGTTTAAAGGGGACAAGAAGCTACGAGCAGTACTTC	CASSLKGTRSYEQYF
TRBV6-5	TRBJ2-7	.	.	TGTGCCAGCACTGATGAGGGAAATCGTGCTGGCGAGCAGTACTTC	CASTDEGNRAGEQYF
TRBV30	TRBJ1-6	few	TRBD1	TGTGCCTGGAGGGGACAGGGTAGGACACCCCTCCACTTT	CAWRGQGRTPLHF
TRBV4-1	TRBJ2-1	.	TRBD2	TGCGCCAGCAGCCAAGTGGGCGGGGGGGCCTATGAGCAGTTCTTC	CASSQVGGGAYEQFF
TRBV4-2	TRBJ1-2	.	.	TGTGCCAGCAGCCAAGGGAGTGACTATGGCTACACCTTC	CASSQGSDYGYTF
TRBV19	TRBJ1-2	.	.	TGTGCCAGTAGTCTTCTGGGAGGCGGCTACACCTTC	CASSLLGGGYTF
TRBV5-5	TRBJ1-2	few	TRBD1	TGTGCCAGCAGCCCGACAGGGATCACTAACTATGGCTACACCTTC	CASSPTGITNYGYTF
TRBV19	TRBJ1-1	.	.	TGTGCCAGTATTGAAGACGGGGTGATTTCTGACACTGAAGCTTTCTTT	CASIEDGVISDTEAFF
TRBV6-5	TRBJ2-1	.	.	TGTGCCAGCAGTTACGGGCAGGGAGGCTACAATGAGCAGTTCTTC	CASSYGQGGYNEQFF
TRBV30	TRBJ1-1	.	TRBD1	TGTGCCTGGAGGCCGACAGGGTACACTGAAGCTTTCTTT	CAWRPTGYTEAFF
TRBV19	TRBJ1-5	.	.	TGTGCCAGTAGTAGTCAGATGTATCAGCCCCAGCATTTT	CASSSQMYQPQHF
TRBV18	TRBJ1-2	few	.	TGTGCCAGCTCACCGGGCGGGAAGGCTAACTATGGCTACACCTTC	CASSPGGKANYGYTF
TRBV29-1	TRBJ1-1	.	.	TGCAGCGTTGAGTTGTTAGGGAGGGGTCTGAACACTGAAGCTTTCTTT	CSVELLGRGLNTEAFF
TRBV7-8	TRBJ2-7	.	TRBD2	TGTGCCAGCAGCTTATTAACTCCTAGCGGGAGAGACGAGCAGTACTTC	CASSLLTPSGRDEQYF
TRBV29-1	TRBJ2-2	.	.	TGCAGCGTTGTAGGAGGGCCTCTCAACACCGGGGAGCTGTTTTTT	CSVVGGPLNTGELFF
TRBV6-6	TRBJ1-1	.	.	TGTGCCAGCAGTTACCTGACAGTGAACACTGAAGCTTTCTTT	CASSYLTVNTEAFF
TRBV9	TRBJ2-7	.	.	TGTGCCAGCAGCGTAGAAGTGACGGGTACCTACGAGCAGTACTTC	CASSVEVTGTYEQYF
TRBV4-3	TRBJ2-7	.	TRBD2	TGCGCCAGCAGCCAAGAGAGCCCAAACCGGGCTAGCGGGAAATCCTACGAGCAGTACTTC	CASSQESPNRASGKSYEQYF
TRBV5-1	TRBJ1-3	.	TRBD1	TGCGCCAGCAGCTGGGGGGACAGGGAAGGAAACACCATATATTTT	CASSWGDREGNTIYF
TRBV7-6	TRBJ2-2	.	.	TGTGCCAGCAGCTTTCTCTCGAAGGCGGGCACCGGGGAGCTGTTTTTT	CASSFLSKAGTGELFF